In its sample, the clone carrying this T cell receptor (beta chain) was seen a few times. Its antigen is as yet unknown. Per germline, CDR1 SGHTA and CDR2 FQGNSA. With 5 bases removed from V and 5 bases from J, the gap between germline ends came to 21 bases. This CDR3 region has 17 residues. Via MiXCR, TCRdb re-called the 5' RACE reads, giving one row per CDR3 protein. The sample records under 300,000 distinct CDR3 sequences, roughly 15% being singletons. This record belongs to a study of T-cell memory formation after mild COVID-19. Study-wide findings and caveats: There was no confirmation that second-wave clones peaking on day 37 were SARS-CoV-2 specific. Some clones that responded turned up in pre-infection memory, which suggests that cross-reactive memory joined in.

The sample taken for sequencing was PBMCs or a T cell subset sorted from them (not recorded which). This rearrangement joins TRBV7-2 to TRBJ2-2, with D possibly TRBD1 on 6 matching bases. The source is a man in his late teens or twenties who had mild COVID-19 (a few samples of this study predate the infection). Cell type and time point are not known. The CDR3: CASSDGARGLITGELFF. The CDR3 DNA reads as TGTGCCAGCAGCGACGGGGCCAGGGGTCTCATTACCGGGGAGCTGTTTTTT.